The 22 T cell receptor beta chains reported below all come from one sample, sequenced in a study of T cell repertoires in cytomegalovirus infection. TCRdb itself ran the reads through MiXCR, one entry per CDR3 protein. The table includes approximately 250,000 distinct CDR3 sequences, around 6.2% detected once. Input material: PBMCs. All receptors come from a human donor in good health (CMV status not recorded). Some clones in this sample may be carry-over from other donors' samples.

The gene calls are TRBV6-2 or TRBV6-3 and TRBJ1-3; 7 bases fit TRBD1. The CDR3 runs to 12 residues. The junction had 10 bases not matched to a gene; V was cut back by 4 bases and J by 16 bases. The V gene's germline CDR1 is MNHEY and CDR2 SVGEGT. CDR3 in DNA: TGTGCCAGCAGTTGCTCCGCCGGGACAGCCTATTTT. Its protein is CASSCSAGTAYF.

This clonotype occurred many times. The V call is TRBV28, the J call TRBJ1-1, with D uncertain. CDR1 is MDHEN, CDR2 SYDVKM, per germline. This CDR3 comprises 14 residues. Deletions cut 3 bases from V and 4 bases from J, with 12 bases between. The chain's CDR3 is CASSFHPAPTEAFF. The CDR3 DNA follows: TGTGCCAGCAGTTTCCATCCCGCTCCCACTGAAGCTTTCTTT.

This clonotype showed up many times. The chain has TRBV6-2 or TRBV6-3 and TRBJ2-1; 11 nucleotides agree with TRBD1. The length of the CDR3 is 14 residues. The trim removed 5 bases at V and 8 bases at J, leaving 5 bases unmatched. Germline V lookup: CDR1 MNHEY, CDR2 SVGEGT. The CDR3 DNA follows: TGTGCCAGCAGTCGCCGGACAGGGGGCGATGAGCAGTTCTTC. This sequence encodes CASSRRTGGDEQFF.

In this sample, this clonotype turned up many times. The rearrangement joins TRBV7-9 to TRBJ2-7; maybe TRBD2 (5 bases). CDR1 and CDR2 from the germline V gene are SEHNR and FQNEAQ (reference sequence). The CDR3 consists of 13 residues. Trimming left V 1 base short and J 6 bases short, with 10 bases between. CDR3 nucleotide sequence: TGTGCCAGCAGCTTAGAGGGAGACACCGAGCAGTACTTC. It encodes CASSLEGDTEQYF.

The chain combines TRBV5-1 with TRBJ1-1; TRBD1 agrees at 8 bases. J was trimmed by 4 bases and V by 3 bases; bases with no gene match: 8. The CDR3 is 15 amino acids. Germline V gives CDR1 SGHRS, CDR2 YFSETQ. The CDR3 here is CASSSGTGRVTEAFF. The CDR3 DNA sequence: TGCGCCAGCAGCTCGGGGACAGGAAGGGTCACTGAAGCTTTCTTT.

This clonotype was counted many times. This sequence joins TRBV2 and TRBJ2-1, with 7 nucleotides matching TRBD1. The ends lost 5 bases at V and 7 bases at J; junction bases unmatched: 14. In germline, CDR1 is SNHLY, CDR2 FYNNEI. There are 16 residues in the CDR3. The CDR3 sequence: CASSQGQTVSGNEQFF. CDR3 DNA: TGTGCCAGCAGTCAGGGACAGACAGTCTCAGGAAATGAGCAGTTCTTC.

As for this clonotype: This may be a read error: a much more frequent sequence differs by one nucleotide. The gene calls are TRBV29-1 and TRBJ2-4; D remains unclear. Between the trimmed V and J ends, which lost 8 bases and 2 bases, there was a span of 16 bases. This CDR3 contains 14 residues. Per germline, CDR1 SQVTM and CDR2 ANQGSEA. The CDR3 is CSMKGPGTKNIQYF. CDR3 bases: TGCAGCATGAAAGGACCTGGGACCAAAAACATTCAGTACTTC.

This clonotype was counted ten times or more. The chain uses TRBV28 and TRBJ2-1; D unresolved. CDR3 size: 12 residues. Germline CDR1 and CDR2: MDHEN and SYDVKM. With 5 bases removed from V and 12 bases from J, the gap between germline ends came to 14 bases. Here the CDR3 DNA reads TGTGCCAGCAGTCTCCGAAGGGTGGGGCAGTTCTTC. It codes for CASSLRRVGQFF.

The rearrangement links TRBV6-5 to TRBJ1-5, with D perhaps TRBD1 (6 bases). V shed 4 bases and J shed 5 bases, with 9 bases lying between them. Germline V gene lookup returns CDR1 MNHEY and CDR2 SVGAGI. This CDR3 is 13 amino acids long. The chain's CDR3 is CASSFGGDQPQHF. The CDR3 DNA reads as TGTGCCAGCAGTTTTGGGGGCGATCAGCCCCAGCATTTT.

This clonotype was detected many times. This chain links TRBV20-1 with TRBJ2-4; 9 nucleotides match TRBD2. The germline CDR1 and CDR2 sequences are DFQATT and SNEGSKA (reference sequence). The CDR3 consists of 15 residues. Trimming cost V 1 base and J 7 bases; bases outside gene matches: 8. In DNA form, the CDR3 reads TGCAGTGCTAGAGGCGGGGGGGCAAGTCAGAACATTCAGTACTTC. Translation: CSARGGGASQNIQYF.

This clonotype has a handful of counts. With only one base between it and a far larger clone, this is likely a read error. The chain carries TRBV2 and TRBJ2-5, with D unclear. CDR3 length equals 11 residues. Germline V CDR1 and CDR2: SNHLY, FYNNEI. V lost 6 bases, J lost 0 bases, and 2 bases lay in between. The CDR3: CASRYQETQYF. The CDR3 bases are TGTGCCAGCAGGTACCAAGAGACCCAGTACTTC.

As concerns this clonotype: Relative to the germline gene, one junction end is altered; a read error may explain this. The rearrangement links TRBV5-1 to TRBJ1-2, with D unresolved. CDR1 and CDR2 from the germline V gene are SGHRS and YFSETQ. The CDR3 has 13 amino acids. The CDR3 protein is CASSLTETYSYTF. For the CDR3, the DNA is TGCGCCAGCAGCTTGACAGAGACCTATAGCTACACCTTC.

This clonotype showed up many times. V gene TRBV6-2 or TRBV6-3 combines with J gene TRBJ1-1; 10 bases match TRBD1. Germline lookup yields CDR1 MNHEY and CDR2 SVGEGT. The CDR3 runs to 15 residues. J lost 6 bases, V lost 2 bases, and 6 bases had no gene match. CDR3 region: CASSYAGTGDPEAFF. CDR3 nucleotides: TGTGCCAGCAGTTACGCAGGGACAGGGGATCCTGAAGCTTTCTTT.

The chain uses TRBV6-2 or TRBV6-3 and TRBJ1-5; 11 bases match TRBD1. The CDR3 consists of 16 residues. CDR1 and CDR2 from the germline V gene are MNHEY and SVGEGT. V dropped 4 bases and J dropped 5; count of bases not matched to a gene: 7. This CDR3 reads CASSSIQGQGDQPQHF. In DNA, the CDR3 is TGTGCCAGCAGTTCTATCCAGGGACAGGGGGATCAGCCCCAGCATTTT.

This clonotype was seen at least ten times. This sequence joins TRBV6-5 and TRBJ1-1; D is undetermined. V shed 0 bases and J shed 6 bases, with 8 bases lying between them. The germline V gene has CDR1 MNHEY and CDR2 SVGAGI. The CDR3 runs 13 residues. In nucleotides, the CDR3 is TGTGCCAGCAGTTACTCGAGTGCCGCTGAAGCTTTCTTT. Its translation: CASSYSSAAEAFF.

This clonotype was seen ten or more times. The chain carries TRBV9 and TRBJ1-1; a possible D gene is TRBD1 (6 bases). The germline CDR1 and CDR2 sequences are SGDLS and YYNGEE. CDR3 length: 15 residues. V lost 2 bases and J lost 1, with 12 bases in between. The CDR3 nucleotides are TGTGCCAGCAGCGTTGCGGGGGCAGGGAACACTGAAGCTTTCTTT. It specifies CASSVAGAGNTEAFF. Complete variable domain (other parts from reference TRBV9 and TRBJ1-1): DSGVTQTPKHLITATGQRVTLRCSPRSGDLSVYWYQQSLDQGLQFLIQYYNGEERAKGNILERFSAQQFPDLHSELNLSSLELGDSALYFCASSVAGAGNTEAFFGQGTRLTVV.

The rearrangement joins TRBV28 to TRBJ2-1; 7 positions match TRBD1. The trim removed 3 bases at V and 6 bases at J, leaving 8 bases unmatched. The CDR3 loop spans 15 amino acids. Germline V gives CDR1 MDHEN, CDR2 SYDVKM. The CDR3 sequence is CASSFLLTGFNEQFF. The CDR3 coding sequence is TGTGCCAGCAGTTTCTTGCTGACAGGGTTCAATGAGCAGTTCTTC.

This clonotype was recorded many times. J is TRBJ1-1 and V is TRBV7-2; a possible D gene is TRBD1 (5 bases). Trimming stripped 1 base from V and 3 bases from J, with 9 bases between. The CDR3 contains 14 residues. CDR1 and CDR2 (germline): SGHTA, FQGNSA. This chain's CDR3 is CASSLVPGDTEAFF. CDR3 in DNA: TGTGCCAGCAGCTTAGTTCCGGGGGACACTGAAGCTTTCTTT.

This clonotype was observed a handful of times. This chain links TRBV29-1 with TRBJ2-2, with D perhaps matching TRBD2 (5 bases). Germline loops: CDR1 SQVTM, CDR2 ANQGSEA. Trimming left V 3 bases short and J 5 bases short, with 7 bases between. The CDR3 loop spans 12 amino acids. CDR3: CSVDPGTGELFF. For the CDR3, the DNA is TGCAGCGTTGATCCGGGGACCGGGGAGCTGTTTTTT.

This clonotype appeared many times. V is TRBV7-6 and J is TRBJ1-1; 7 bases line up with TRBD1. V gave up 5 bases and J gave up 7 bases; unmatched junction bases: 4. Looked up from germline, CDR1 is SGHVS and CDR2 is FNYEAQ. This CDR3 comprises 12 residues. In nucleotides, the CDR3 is TGTGCCAGCAGCCCCAGGGGGATTGAAGCTTTCTTT. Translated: CASSPRGIEAFF.

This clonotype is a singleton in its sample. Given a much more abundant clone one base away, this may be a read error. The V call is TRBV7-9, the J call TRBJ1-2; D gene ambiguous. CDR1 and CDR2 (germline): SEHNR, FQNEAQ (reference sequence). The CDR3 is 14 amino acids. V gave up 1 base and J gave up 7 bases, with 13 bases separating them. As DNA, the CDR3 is TGTGCCAGCAGCTTAGATATGGCTGACGGTGGCTACACCTTC. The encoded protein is CASSLDMADGGYTF.

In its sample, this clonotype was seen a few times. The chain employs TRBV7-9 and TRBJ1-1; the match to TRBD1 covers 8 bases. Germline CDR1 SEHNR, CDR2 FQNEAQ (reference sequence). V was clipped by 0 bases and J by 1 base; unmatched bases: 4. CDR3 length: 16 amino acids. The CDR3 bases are TGTGCCAGCAGCTTAGCGTTTGGGACAGGGAACACTGAAGCTTTCTTT. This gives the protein CASSLAFGTGNTEAFF.